This T cell receptor (beta chain) was recorded in a study of shared clonotypes between healthy human individuals (dated by TCRdb to 2018 to 2020). Regarding the study in general: The cohort included a few men and a couple of women between 18 and 49 years of age. Each donor's leukapheresis produced roughly between about 0.8 and 10 billion PBMCs. To increase sequencing depth and limit assay-specific biases, different laboratories used diverse techniques to prepare libraries and sequence TCR repertoires. To estimate repertoire size and how much clonotypes are shared between individuals, the study performed deep sequencing of blood TCR repertoires from 4 to 6 healthy adults. For each donor, three plates each were used for CD4 naive and CD4 memory, two plates were used for CD8 naive, and one plate was used for CD8 memory.

General conclusions and limits of the study: Sampling was restricted to blood, and TCR repertoires in tissue are likely to differ from TCR repertoires in blood. Sharing across several donors was observed for approximately 5% of naive CD4, about 3.2% of naive CD8, 2% to 2.5% of memory CD4, and around 0.42% of memory CD8 clonotypes. The small number of donors limited the genetic and exposure-history diversity represented. Compared with non-shared clonotypes, clonotypes shared by all four sorted-subset donors had higher generation probabilities. Rarefaction of sorted-subset datasets indicated incomplete sequencing despite the large sequencing depth. Pairwise subsampling indicated that sequencing depth was expected to affect the degree of clonotype sharing among donors. Naive subsets generally had larger estimated clonotype richness than memory subsets.

Via the germline V gene (reference sequence), CDR1 is LNHNV and CDR2 YYDKDF. The junction carries 12 bases between V and J, which are trimmed by 1 base and 2 bases respectively. There are 16 amino acids in the CDR3, from cysteine to phenylalanine inclusive. The retained sequence is limited to the CDR3, 48 bases, with the frame set at the first base. Using the deep immunoSEQ assay, TCR CDR3 regions were amplified from genomic DNA by multiplex PCR. For each cell subset, the extracted genomic DNA was distributed evenly across all wells of several immunoSEQ 96-well plates, and each plate served as one replicate. For sorted subsets, each replicate PCR was loaded with about 0.2 ug genomic DNA, equivalent to 25,000 to 30,000 T cell genomes. The purified libraries were quantified using a Qubit 3.0 fluorometer, sized with a Bioanalyzer 2100, and then quantified again using the KAPA Library Quantification kit. Every immunoSEQ 96-well plate was sequenced on a dedicated single-read 150-cycle Illumina NextSeq 550 flow cell. Processing in the source paper ran as follows. Because the immunoSEQ output held only junctional sequences and lacked quality scores, the filtering could not match the filtering applied to full-length reads. Sequences were annotated with PyIR, a Python wrapper for IgBLAST v1.9, using IMGT germline references to assign V/J genes and CDR3. Any read was removed if the V/J assignment was weak (E-value above 1e-6), the CDR3 was missing, or the read contained stop codons, out-of-frame junctions, or ambiguous translated residues. V3J clonotypes were defined by identical inferred V gene, J gene, and CDR3 amino acid sequence. The percentage overlap between two repertoires was calculated by dividing the number of shared unique clonotypes by the size of the smaller repertoire. RTK rarefaction, the Chao1 estimator, and Recon v2.1 estimates of unobserved clonotypes were used to assess repertoire richness. Generation probabilities for all TCRbeta clonotypes obtained by the gDNA method from several donors were computed using OLGA. In its TCRdb copy, this immuneACCESS table keeps in-frame sequences only and misses some clones. Where compared with another copy, unresolved V genes explain less than half of these, and the others have no known cause. V and J calls and clone size are as listed in that table; D and trimming were resolved from the DNA. The sample table lists around 2.1 million clones, approximately 94% of them with a count of one. Of the sample, around 0.13% is held by the ten largest clones.

On this clone: No cognate antigen has been identified for it. Base qualities are not at hand, and no much larger clone is one base apart.

Donors were healthy HIV-negative adults with no recently reported acute infections or vaccinations. Every donor was a Caucasian adult residing in Nashville, Tennessee, USA. CD4+ T cells were enriched through magnetic negative selection, after which naive cells were positively selected on CD45RA and the remaining negative fraction served as the memory subset. After blood collection by leukapheresis, PBMCs were isolated using Ficoll-Histopaque density gradient centrifugation and then cryopreserved in the vapor phase of liquid nitrogen. Analytical flow cytometry was used to check the purity and quantity of every magnetically sorted T cell population. Genomic DNA was isolated from every sorted fraction and measured by UV absorbance on a Nanodrop 2000c.

The chain uses TRBV15 and TRBJ2-4; the D segment may tentatively be TRBD1 or TRBD2, each giving 5 matched bases. This clonotype was obtained from a man aged 18 to 35 in good health. The material sequenced was naive CD4+ T cells sorted from blood. According to the study, the label for this sample's cell subset or site signals: CD45RA+ positively selected. The sequenced DNA: TGTGCCACCAGCAGAGCGGGGCAGGGAACCAAAAACATTCAGTACTTC. It translates as CATSRAGQGTKNIQYF.